The 6 T cell receptor beta chains below come from one sample, sequenced in a study of post-analysis software for immune sequencing data (dated by TCRdb to between 2015 and 2017). The study at large found these results: Patients showed significantly higher frequencies than controls for a handful of TRBV segments, among them TRBV5-6, TRBV5-1 and TRBV20-1.

Which antigens these TCRs recognize remains unknown. The library was made by PCR. Sequenced using an Illumina HiSeq 2500. To reduce PCR and sequencing biases, unique molecular identifiers were built into the TCR beta cDNA libraries. The public sequencing data were trimmed at Q25 with fastp and processed into clonotypes with MiXCR by TCRdb, which kept only in-frame beta chains. Records with the same CDR3 protein are collapsed into one entry carrying the most frequent genes and DNA. The sample has about 200,000 distinct CDR3 sequences on record, over 25% of them singletons. The leading ten clones occupy approximately 3.6% of the sample. Specimen: blood. These receptors all come from a girl under 18 with multiple sclerosis.

The sample holds a few counts of this clonotype. J is TRBJ2-7 and V is TRBV5-1; the D gene is possibly TRBD1 (6 bases). Germline assignment: CDR1 SGHRS and CDR2 YFSETQ. CDR3 length: 16 amino acids. V was pared by 4 bases and J by 0 bases, with 17 bases between. The CDR3 sequence: CASSASPTTGSYEQYF. For the CDR3, the DNA is TGCGCCAGCAGCGCGTCTCCTACGACAGGCTCCTACGAGCAGTACTTC.

V is TRBV18 and J is TRBJ1-1, with no clear D. This CDR3 has 16 residues. Germline CDR1 reads KGHSH; CDR2 reads LQKENI. V was cut by 6 bases and J by 1 base, with 18 bases left in between. The CDR3, as DNA: TGTGCCAGCTCCCATACGGTCAGAACAGCGAACACTGAAGCTTTCTTT. Amino acids: CASSHTVRTANTEAFF.

This clonotype was picked up many times. The chain uses TRBV12-3 or TRBV12-4 and TRBJ2-3, with D unresolved. Deletions cut 6 bases from V and 3 bases from J, with 16 bases between. This CDR3 is built from 15 residues. CDR3 DNA: TGTGCCAGCAGCCTCAGAAGCTTTGGAACAGATACGCAGTATTTT. This codes for CASSLRSFGTDTQYF.

This clonotype occurred many times. V and J are TRBV12-3 or TRBV12-4 and TRBJ2-5; maybe TRBD1 (5 bases). V lost 2 bases to trimming and J lost 4 bases, with 8 bases between them. The CDR3 runs to 13 residues. The CDR3 loop reads CASSLSGLETQYF. DNA for the CDR3: TGTGCCAGCAGTTTATCAGGGTTAGAGACCCAGTACTTC.

This clonotype has more than one count but fewer than ten. The rearrangement links TRBV28 to TRBJ1-2; 7 bases fit TRBD1. This CDR3 region has 16 residues. Germline V gene sequence: CDR1 MDHEN, CDR2 SYDVKM. J gave up 0 bases and V 3 bases, and 7 bases lay outside the gene matches. The CDR3 nucleotides are TGTGCCAGCAGTTTCAGTACCGGGACAGCTAACTATGGCTACACCTTC. Residues: CASSFSTGTANYGYTF.

With regard to this clonotype: One end of the junction is discordant with germline, which a read error may explain. The chain links TRBV11-2 to TRBJ2-5, with 9 bases identical to TRBD1. The CDR3 spans 15 residues. The V gene's germline CDR1 is SGHAT and CDR2 FQNNGV. The CDR3 loop reads CASGLGDRDQGTQYF. The DNA of the CDR3 is TGTGCCAGCGGCTTAGGGGACAGGGATCAAGGGACCCAGTACTTC.